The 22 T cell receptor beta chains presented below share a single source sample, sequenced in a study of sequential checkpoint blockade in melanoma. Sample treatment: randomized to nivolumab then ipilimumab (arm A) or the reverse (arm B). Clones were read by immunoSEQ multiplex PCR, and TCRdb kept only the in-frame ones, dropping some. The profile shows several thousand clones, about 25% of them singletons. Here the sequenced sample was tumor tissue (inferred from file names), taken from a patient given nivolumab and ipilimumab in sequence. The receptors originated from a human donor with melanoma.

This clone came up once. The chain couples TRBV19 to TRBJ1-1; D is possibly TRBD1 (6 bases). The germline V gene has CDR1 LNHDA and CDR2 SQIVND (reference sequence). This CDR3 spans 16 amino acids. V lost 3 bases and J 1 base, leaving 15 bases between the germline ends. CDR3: CASSIIGAGANTEAFF. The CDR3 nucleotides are TGTGCCAGTAGTATTATAGGTGCAGGGGCGAACACTGAAGCTTTCTTT.

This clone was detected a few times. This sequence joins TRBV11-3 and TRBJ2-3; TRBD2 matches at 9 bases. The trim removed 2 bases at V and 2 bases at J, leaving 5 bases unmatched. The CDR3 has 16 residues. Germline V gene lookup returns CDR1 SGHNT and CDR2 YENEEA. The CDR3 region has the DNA TGTGCCAGCAGCTTATCGAGCGGGGGGCCCACAGATACGCAGTATTTT. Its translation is CASSLSSGGPTDTQYF.

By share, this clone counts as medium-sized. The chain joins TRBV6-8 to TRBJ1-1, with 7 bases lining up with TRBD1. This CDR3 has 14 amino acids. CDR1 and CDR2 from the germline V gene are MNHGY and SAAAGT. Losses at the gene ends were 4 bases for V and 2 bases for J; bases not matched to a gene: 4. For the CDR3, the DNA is TGTGCCAGCAGTTCGGGACAGAGTAACACTGAAGCTTTCTTT. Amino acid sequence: CASSSGQSNTEAFF.

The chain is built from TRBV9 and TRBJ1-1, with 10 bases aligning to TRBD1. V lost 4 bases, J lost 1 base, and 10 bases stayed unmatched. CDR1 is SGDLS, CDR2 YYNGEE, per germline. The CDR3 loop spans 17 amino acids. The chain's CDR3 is CASSLLGQGPKNTEAFF. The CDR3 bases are TGTGCCAGCAGCTTATTGGGACAGGGGCCTAAGAACACTGAAGCTTTCTTT.

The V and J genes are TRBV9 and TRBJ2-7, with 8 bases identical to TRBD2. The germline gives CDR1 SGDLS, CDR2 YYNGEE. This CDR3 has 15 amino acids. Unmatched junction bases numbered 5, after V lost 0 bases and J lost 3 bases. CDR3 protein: CASSVDSGGLYEQYF. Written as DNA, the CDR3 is TGTGCCAGCAGCGTAGACTCGGGAGGGCTCTACGAGCAGTACTTC.

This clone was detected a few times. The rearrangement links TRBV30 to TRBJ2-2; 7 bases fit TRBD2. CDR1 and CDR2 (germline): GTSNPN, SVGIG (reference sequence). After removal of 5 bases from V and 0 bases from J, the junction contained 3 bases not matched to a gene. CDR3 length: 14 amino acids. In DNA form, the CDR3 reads TGTGCCTGGGAGGGACTACCGAACACCGGGGAGCTGTTTTTT. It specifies CAWEGLPNTGELFF.

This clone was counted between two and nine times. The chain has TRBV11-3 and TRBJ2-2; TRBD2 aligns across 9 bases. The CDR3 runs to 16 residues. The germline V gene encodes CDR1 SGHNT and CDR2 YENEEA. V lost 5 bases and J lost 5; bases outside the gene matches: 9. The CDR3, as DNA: TGTGCCAGCAGCCCCCGGGTAGCGGGAGTTACCGGGGAGCTGTTTTTT. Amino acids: CASSPRVAGVTGELFF.

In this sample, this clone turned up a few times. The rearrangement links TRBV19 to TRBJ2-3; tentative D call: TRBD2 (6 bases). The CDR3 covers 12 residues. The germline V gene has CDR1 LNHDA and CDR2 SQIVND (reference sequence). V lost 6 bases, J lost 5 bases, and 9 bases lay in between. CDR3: CASRLSGDTQYF. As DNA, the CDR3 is TGTGCCAGTAGACTTAGCGGAGATACGCAGTATTTT. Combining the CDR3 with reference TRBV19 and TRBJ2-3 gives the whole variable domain DGGITQSPKYLFRKEGQNVTLSCEQNLNHDAMYWYRQDPGQGLRLIYYSQIVNDFQKGDIAEGYSVSREKKESFPLTVTSAQKNPTAFYLCASRLSGDTQYFGPGTRLTVL.

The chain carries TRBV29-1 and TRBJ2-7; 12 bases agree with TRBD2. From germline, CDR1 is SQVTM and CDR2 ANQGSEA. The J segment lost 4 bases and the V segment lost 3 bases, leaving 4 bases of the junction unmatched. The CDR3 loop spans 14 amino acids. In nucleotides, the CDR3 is TGCAGCGTTGAGAAGACTAGCGGGAGATACGAGCAGTACTTC. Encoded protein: CSVEKTSGRYEQYF.

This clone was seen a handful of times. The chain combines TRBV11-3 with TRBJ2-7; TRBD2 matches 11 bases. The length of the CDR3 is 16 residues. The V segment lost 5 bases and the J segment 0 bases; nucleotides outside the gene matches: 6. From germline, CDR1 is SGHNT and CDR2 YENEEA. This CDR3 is CASSPGTSGTSYEQYF. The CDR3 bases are TGTGCCAGCAGCCCCGGGACTAGCGGAACCTCCTACGAGCAGTACTTC.

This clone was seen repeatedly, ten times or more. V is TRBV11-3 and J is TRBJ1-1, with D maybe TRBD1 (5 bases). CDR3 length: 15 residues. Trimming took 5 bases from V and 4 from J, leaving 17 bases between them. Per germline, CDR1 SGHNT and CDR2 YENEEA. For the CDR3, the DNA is TGTGCCAGCAGCCCCGGGTCGGGGGTCGGCACTGAAGCTTTCTTT. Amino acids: CASSPGSGVGTEAFF. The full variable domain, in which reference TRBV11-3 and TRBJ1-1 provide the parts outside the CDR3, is EAGVVQSPRYKIIEKKQPVAFWCNPISGHNTLYWYLQNLGQGPELLIRYENEEAVDDSQLPKDRFSAERLKGVDSTLKIQPAELGDSAVYLCASSPGSGVGTEAFFGQGTRLTVV.

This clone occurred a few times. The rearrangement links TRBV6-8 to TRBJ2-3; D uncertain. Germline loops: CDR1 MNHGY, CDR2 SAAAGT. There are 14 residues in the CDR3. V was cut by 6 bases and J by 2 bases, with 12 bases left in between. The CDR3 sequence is CASSYTATTDTQYF. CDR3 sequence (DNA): TGTGCCAGCAGCTACACCGCCACCACAGATACGCAGTATTTT.

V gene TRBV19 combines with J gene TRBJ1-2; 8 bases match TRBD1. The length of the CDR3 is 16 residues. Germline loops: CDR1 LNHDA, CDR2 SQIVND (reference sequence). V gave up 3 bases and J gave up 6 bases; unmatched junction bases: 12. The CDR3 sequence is CASSIAAQDRDNGYTF. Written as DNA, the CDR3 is TGTGCCAGTAGTATCGCCGCCCAGGACAGGGATAATGGCTACACCTTC.

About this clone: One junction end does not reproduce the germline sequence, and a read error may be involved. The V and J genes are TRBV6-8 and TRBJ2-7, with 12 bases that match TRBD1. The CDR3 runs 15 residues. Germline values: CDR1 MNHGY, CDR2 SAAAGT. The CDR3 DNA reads TGTGCCAGCAGCCTTAACTACCGGGACAGGGGGCGGTGCCAATTC. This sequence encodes CASSLNYRDRGRCQF.

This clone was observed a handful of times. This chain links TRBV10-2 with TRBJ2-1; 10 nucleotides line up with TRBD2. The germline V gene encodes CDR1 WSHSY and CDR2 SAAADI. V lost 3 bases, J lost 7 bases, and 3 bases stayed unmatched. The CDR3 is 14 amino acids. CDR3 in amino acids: CASSEPGLANEQFF. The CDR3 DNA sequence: TGCGCCAGCAGTGAACCGGGACTAGCGAATGAGCAGTTCTTC.

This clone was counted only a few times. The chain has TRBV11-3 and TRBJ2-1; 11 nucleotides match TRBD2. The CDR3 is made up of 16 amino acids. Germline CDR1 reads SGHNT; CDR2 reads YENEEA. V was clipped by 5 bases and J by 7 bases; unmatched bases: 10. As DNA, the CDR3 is TGTGCCAGCAGCCCAACTACTAGCGGGGGATGGAATGAGCAGTTCTTC. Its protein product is CASSPTTSGGWNEQFF.

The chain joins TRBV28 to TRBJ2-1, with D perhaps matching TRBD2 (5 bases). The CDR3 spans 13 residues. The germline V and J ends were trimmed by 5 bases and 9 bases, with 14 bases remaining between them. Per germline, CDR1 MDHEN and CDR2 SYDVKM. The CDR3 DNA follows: TGTGCCAGCAGTCGGACTGGCTTTGGTGAGCAGTTCTTC. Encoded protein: CASSRTGFGEQFF.

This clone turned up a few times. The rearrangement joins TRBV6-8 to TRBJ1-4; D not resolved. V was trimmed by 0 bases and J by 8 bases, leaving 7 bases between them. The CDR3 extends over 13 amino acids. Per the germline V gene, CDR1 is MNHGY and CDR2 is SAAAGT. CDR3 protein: CASSYSTWEKLFF. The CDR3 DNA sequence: TGTGCCAGCAGTTACTCGACTTGGGAAAAACTGTTTTTT.

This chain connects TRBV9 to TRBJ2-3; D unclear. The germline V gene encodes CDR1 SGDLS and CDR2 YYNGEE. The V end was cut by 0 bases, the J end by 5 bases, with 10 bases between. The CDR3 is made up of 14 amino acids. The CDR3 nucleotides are TGTGCCAGCAGCGTAGCCCCCAGTATAGATACGCAGTATTTT. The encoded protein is CASSVAPSIDTQYF.

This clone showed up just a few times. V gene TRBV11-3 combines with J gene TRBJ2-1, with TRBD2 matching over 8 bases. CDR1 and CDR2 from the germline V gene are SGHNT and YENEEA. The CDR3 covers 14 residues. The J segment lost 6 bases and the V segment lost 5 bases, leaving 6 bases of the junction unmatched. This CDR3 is CASSRTGGLNEQFF. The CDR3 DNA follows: TGTGCCAGCAGCCGAACGGGGGGGCTCAATGAGCAGTTCTTC. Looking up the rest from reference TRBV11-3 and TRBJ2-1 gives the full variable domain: EAGVVQSPRYKIIEKKQPVAFWCNPISGHNTLYWYLQNLGQGPELLIRYENEEAVDDSQLPKDRFSAERLKGVDSTLKIQPAELGDSAVYLCASSRTGGLNEQFFGPGTRLTVL.

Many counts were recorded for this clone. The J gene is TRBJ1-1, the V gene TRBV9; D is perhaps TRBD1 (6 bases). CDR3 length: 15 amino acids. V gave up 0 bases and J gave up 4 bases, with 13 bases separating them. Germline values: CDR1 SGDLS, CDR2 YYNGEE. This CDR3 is CASSVDSQGSTEAFF. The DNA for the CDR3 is TGTGCCAGCAGCGTAGATTCACAGGGAAGCACTGAAGCTTTCTTT.

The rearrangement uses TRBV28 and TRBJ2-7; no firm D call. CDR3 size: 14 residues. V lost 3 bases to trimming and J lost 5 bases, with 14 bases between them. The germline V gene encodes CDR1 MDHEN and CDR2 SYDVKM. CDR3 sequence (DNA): TGTGCCAGCAGTTTGGTGGTTGTCTTGGACGAGCAGTACTTC. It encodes CASSLVVVLDEQYF.